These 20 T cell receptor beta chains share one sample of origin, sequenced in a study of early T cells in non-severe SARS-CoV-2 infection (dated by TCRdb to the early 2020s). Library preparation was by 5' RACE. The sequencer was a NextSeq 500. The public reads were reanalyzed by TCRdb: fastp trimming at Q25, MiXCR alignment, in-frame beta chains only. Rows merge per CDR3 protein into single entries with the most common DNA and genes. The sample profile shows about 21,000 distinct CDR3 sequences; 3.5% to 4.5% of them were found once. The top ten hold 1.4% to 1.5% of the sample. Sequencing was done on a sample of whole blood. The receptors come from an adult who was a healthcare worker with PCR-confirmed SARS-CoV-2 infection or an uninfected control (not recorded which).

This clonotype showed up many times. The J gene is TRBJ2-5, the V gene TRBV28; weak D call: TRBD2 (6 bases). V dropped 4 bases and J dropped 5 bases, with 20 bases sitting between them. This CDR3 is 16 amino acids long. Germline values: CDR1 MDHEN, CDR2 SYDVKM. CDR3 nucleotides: TGTGCCAGCAGTTCCCTTCTGACTAGTATTGGGGAGACCCAGTACTTC. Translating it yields CASSSLLTSIGETQYF.

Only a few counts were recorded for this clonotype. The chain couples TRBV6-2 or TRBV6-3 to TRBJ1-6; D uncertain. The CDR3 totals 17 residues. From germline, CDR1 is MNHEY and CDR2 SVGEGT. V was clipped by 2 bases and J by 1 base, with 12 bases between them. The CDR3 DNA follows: TGTGCCAGCAGTTACGGGCGGGGAGCGTCCTATAATTCACCCCTCCACTTT. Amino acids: CASSYGRGASYNSPLHF.

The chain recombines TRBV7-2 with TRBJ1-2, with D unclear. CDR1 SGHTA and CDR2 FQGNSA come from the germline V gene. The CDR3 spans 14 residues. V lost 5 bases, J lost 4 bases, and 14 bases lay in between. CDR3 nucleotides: TGTGCCAGCAGCCTAATGAATCGAGGCTATGGCTACACCTTC. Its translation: CASSLMNRGYGYTF.

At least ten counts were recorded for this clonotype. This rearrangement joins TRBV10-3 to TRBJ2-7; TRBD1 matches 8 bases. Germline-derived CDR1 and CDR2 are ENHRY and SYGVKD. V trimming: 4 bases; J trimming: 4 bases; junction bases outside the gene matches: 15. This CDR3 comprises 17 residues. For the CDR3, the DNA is TGTGCCATCAGTGGCTCATCCGGGACAGGTATTCTATACGAGCAGTACTTC. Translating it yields CAISGSSGTGILYEQYF.

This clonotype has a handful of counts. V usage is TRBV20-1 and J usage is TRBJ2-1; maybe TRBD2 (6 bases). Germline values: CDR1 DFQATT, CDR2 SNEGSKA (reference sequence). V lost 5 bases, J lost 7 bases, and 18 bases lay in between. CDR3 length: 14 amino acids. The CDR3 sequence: CSARGTNSLNEQFF. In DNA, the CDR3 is TGCAGTGCTCGCGGGACCAACTCCTTAAATGAGCAGTTCTTC.

The CDR3 sequence: CASSYRLSSYEQYF. CDR3 DNA: TGTGCCAGCAGTTACCGACTTAGCTCCTACGAGCAGTACTTC. The chain joins TRBV6-2 or TRBV6-3 to TRBJ2-7; D gene uncertain. In germline, CDR1 is MNHEY, CDR2 SVGEGT. V lost 2 bases, J lost 0 bases, and 8 bases lay in between. The CDR3 covers 14 residues.

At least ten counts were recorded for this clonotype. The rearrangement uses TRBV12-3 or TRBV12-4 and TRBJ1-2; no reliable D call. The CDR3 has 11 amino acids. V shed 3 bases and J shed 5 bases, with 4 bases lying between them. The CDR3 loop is CASSFQYGYTF. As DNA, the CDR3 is TGTGCCAGCAGTTTCCAGTATGGCTACACCTTC.

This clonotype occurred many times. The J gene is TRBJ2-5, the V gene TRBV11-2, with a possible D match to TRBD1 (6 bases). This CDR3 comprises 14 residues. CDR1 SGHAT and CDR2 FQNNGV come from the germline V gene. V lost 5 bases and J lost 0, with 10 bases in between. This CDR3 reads CASSPRTDQETQYF. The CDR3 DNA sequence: TGTGCCAGCAGCCCCCGGACAGACCAAGAGACCCAGTACTTC.

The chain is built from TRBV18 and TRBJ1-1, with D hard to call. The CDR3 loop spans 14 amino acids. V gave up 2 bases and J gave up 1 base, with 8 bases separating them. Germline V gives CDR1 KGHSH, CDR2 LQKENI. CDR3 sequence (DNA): TGTGCCAGCTCACCAGGGCAGGCGAACACTGAAGCTTTCTTT. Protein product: CASSPGQANTEAFF.

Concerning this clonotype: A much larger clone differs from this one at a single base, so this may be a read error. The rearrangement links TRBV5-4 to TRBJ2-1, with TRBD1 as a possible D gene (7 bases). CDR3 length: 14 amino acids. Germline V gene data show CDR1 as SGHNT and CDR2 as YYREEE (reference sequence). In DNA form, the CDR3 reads TGTGCCAGCAGCATCAGGGGGGCCCACAATGAGCTGTTCTTC. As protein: CASSIRGAHNELFF.

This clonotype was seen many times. The CDR3: CASSLTSGGDNEQFF. CDR3 DNA: TGTGCCAGCAGCTTAACTAGCGGGGGAGACAATGAGCAGTTCTTC. This chain joins TRBV11-2 and TRBJ2-1; 11 bases are shared with TRBD2. Germline CDR1 and CDR2: SGHAT and FQNNGV. The V gene end was trimmed by 2 bases and the J gene end by 5 bases; junction bases not matched to a gene: 2. This CDR3 has 15 residues.

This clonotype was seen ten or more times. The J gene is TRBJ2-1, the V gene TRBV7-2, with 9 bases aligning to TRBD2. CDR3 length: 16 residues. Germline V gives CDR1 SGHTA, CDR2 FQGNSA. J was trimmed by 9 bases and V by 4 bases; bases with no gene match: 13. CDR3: CASSSTGTSLRGEQFF. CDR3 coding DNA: TGTGCCAGCAGCTCCACCGGGACTAGCCTACGAGGTGAGCAGTTCTTC.

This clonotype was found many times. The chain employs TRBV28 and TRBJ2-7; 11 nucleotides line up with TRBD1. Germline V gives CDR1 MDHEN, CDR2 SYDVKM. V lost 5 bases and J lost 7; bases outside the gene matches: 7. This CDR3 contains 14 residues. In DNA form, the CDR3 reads TGTGCCAGCAGTCCTGGACAGGGGGCGGAGGAGCAGTACTTC. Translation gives CASSPGQGAEEQYF.

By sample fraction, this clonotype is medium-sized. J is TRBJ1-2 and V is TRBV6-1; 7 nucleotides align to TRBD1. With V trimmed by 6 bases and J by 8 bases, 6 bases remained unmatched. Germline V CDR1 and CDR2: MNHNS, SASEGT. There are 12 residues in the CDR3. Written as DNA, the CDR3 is TGTGCCAGCAGGGACAGGCCGAGAGGCTACACCTTC. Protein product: CASRDRPRGYTF.

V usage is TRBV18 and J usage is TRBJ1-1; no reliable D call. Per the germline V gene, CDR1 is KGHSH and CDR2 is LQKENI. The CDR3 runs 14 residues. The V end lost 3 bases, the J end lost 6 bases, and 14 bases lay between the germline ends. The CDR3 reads CASSPDRTLAEAFF. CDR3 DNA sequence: TGTGCCAGCTCACCCGACCGGACGTTGGCTGAAGCTTTCTTT.

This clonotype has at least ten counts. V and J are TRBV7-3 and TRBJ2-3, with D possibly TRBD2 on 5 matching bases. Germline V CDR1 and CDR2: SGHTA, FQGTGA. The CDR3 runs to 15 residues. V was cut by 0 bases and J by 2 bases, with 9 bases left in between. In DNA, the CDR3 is TGTGCCAGCAGCTTAACCAGAGGGAACACAGATACGCAGTATTTT. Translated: CASSLTRGNTDTQYF.

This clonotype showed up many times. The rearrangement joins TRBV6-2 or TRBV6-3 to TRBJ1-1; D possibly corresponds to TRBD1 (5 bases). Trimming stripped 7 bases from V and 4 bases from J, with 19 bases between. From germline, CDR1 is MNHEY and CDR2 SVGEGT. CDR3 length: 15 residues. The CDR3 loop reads CASTYAAGSSTEAFF. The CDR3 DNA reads TGTGCCAGCACCTACGCAGCAGGGTCATCCACTGAAGCTTTCTTT.

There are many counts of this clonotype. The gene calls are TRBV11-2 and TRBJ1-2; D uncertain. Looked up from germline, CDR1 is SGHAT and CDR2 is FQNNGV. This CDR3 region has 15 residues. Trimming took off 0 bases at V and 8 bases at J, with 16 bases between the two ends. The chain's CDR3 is CASSLDPSQVKGYTF. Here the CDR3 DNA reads TGTGCCAGCAGCTTAGATCCGTCCCAGGTCAAGGGCTACACCTTC.

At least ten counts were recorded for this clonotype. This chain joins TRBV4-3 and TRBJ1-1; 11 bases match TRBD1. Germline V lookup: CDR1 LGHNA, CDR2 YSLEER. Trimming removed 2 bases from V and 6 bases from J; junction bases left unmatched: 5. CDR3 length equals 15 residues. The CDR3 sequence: CASSQRDRGSAEAFF. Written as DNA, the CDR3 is TGCGCCAGCAGCCAACGGGACAGGGGGAGCGCTGAAGCTTTCTTT.

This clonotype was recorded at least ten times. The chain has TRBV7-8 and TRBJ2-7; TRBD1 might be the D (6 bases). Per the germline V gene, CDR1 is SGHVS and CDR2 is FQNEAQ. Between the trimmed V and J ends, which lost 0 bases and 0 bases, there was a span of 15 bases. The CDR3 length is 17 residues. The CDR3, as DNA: TGTGCCAGCAGCTTAGCAATCCTCAGGGGCGCCTCCTACGAGCAGTACTTC. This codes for CASSLAILRGASYEQYF.